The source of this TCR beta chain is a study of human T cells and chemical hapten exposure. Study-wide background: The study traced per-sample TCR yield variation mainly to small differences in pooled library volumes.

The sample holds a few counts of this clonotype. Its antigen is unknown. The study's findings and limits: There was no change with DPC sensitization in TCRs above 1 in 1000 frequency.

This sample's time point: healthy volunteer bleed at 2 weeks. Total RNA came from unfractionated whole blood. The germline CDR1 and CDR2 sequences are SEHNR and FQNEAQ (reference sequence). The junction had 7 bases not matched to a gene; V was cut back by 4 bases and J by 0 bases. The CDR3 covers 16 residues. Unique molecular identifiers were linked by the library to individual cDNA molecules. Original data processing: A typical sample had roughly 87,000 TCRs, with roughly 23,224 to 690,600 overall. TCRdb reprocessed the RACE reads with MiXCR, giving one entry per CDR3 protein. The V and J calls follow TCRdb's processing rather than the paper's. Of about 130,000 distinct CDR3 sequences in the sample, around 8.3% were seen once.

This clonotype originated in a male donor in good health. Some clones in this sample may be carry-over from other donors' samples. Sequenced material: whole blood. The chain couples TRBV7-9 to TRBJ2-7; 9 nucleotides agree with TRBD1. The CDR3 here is CASSSTGGQSSYEQYF. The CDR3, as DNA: TGTGCCAGCAGCTCGACAGGGGGTCAAAGCTCCTACGAGCAGTACTTC.